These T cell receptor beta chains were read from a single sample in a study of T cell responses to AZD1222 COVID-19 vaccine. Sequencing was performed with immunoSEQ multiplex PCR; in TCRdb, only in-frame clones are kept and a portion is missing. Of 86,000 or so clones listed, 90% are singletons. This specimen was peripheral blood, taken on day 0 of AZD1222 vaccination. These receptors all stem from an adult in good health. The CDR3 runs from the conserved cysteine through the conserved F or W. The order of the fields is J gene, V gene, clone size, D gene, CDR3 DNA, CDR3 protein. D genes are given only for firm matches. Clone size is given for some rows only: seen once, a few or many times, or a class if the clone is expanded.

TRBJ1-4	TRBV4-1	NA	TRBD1	TGCGCCAGCAGCCAAGTGTGGACAGGGGGCGCGGGGGGACCGGAAAAACTGTTTTTT	CASSQVWTGGAGGPEKLFF
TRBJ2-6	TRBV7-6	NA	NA	TGTGCCAGCAGCTTAGATTGGGGATCTGGGGCCAACGTCCTGACTTTC	CASSLDWGSGANVLTF
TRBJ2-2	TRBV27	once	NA	TGTGCCAGCAGTTTATTTGGGCAGGCGGCGAACACCGGGGAGCTGTTTTTT	CASSLFGQAANTGELFF
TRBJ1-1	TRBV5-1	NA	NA	TGCGCCAGCAGCTTGGACAGGCAGAACACTGAAGCTTTCTTT	CASSLDRQNTEAFF
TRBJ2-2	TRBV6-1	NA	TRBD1	TGTGCCAGCAGTGATGTGACAGGGTTGGCCGGGGAGCTGTTTTTT	CASSDVTGLAGELFF
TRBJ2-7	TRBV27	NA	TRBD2	TGTGCCAGCAGTCCAATCCCGGGACTAGCGGACTACGAGCAGTACTTC	CASSPIPGLADYEQYF
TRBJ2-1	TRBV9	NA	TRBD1	TGTGCCAGCGCACCGCACAGGGGAGTAACCAATGAGCAGTTCTTC	CASAPHRGVTNEQFF
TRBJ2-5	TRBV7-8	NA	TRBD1	TGTGCCAGCAGCTTAGTAGTAGGCGGGACAGGGGCCGAGACCCAGTACTTC	CASSLVVGGTGAETQYF
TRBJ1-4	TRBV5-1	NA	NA	TGCGCCAGCAGCTTCGAACAGGTTAATGAAAAACTGTTTTTT	CASSFEQVNEKLFF
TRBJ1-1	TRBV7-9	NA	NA	TGTGCCAGCAGCTTACTTAGTCCGGCTGAGGGTGGTGTGGCTTTCTTT	CASSLLSPAEGGVAFF
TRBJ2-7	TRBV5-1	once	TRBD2	TGCGCCAGCAGCGGGGGACTAGCGGGAGGGTCCTACGAGCAGTACTTC	CASSGGLAGGSYEQYF
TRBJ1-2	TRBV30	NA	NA	TGTGCCTGGAGTCTCCCGGGGATCTACGACTATGGCTACACCTTC	CAWSLPGIYDYGYTF
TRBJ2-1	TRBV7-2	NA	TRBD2	TGTGCCAGCAGCTTAGGCCTAGCGGGAGTAGATGAGCAGTTCTTC	CASSLGLAGVDEQFF
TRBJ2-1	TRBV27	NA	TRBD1	TGTGCCAGCAGCCTGACAGGGGTCTACAATGAGCAGTTCTTC	CASSLTGVYNEQFF
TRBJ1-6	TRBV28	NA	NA	TGTGCCAGCAGTTTGCTTCTGGGAAGCTCCTATAATTCACCCCTCCACTTT	CASSLLLGSSYNSPLHF
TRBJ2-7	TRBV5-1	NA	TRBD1	TGCGCCAGCAGCTCGAGGACAGGGCCCGAGCAGTACTTC	CASSSRTGPEQYF
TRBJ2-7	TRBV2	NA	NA	TGTGCCAGCACTCCAGGGGGGGGACTGGGCTCCTACGAGCAGTACTTC	CASTPGGGLGSYEQYF
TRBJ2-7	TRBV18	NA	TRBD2	TGTGCCAGCTCACCACCGGCGGGGGTACCCTACGAGCAGTACTTC	CASSPPAGVPYEQYF
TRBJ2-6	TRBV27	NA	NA	TGTGCCAGCAGTCTCCGGGGGCAATCTGGGGCCAACGTCCTGACTTTC	CASSLRGQSGANVLTF
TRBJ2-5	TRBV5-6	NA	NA	TGTGCCAGCAGCTTGCACGGGGGCCCAGGAGAGACCCAGTACTTC	CASSLHGGPGETQYF
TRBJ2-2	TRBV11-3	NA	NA	TGTGCCAGCAGCCCCAGGGGGGGTACCGGGGAGCTGTTTTTT	CASSPRGGTGELFF
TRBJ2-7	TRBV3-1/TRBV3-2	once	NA	TGTGCCAGCAGCCAAGGGTATAGGACGAGGGATCACGAGCAGTACTTC	CASSQGYRTRDHEQYF
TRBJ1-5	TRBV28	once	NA	TGTGCCAGCAGTTTAGTTAGCAATCAGCCCCAGCATTTT	CASSLVSNQPQHF
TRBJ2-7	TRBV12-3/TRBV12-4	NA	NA	TGTGCCAGCGCCAGGGAAATCTACGAGCAGTACTTC	CASAREIYEQYF
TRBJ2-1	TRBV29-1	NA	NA	TGCAGCGCCCGGACGGGCAGTTGGGTTGAGCAGTTCTTC	CSARTGSWVEQFF
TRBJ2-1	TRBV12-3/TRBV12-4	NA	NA	TGTGCCAGCAGTTTTACCGCATCCGATGAGCAGTTCTTC	CASSFTASDEQFF
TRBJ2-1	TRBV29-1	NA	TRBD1	TGCAGCGTTCCCCGACAGGGTATCTACAATGAGCAGTTCTTC	CSVPRQGIYNEQFF
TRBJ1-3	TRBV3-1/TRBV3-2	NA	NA	TGTGCCAGCAGCCCCAGGGCCTACTCTGGAAACACCATATATTTT	CASSPRAYSGNTIYF
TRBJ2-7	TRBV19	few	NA	TGTGCCAGTAGTTTCTCGGCTAGCACAGCCGAGCAGTACTTC	CASSFSASTAEQYF
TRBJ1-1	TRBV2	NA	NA	TGTGCCAGCACCTACTCAGGGAACACTGAAGCTTTCTTT	CASTYSGNTEAFF
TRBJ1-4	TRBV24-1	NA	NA	TGTGCCACCCCTCCTACGAAGACAGCAACTAATGAAAAACTGTTTTTT	CATPPTKTATNEKLFF
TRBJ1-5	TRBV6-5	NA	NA	TGTGCCAGCAGTCACGGGGTGGATCAGCCCCAGCATTTT	CASSHGVDQPQHF
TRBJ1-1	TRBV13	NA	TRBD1	TGTGCCAGCAGGGTGACAGGGGCCGTGGGTGAAGCTTTCTTT	CASRVTGAVGEAFF
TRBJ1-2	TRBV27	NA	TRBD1	TGTGCCAGCAGTGGGACAGGGAGGGCCGAAAGCTATGGCTACACCTTC	CASSGTGRAESYGYTF
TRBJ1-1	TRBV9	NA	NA	TGTGCCAGCAGCGCCCTCGGTGGTCCTGAAGCTTTCTTT	CASSALGGPEAFF
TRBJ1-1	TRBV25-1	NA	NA	TGTGCCAGCAGTGATACAAGAGTGGGGAACACTGAAGCTTTCTTT	CASSDTRVGNTEAFF
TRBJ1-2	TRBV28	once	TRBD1	TGTGCCAGCAGTCCCCCGACAGGGTTTTCCAAGGGCTACACCTTC	CASSPPTGFSKGYTF
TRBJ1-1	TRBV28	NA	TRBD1	TGTGCCAGCACCTCTCCACAGGGGAGGGGGAACACTGAAGCTTTCTTT	CASTSPQGRGNTEAFF
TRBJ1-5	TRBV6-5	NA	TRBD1	TGTGCCAGCAGCCGGGGACAGGGAGGCAATCAGCCCCAGCATTTT	CASSRGQGGNQPQHF
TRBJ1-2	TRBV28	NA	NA	TGTGCCAGCAGTTTTGGGACCATCGACTACACCTTC	CASSFGTIDYTF